The 16 T cell receptor beta chains presented below share a single source sample, sequenced in a study of response to subunit inactivated influenza vaccine. TCRdb passed the RT-PCR reads through MiXCR, listing each CDR3 protein once. The profile shows 500,000 to 600,000 distinct CDR3 sequences, approximately 7.1% of them singletons. The sample consisted of PBMCs from blood, taken about 24 months after vaccination. The receptor source for this set is a man aged 45-69 years who received an inactivated influenza vaccine.

This clonotype was recorded at least ten times. The chain employs TRBV9 and TRBJ2-1; perhaps TRBD1 as D (6 bases). This CDR3 contains 13 residues. Germline CDR1 reads SGDLS; CDR2 reads YYNGEE. Trimming removed 0 bases from V and 15 bases from J, with 16 bases in between. CDR3 nucleotide sequence: TGTGCCAGCAGCGTAGAGACAGGCCACCTCCTGTTCTTC. This gives the protein CASSVETGHLLFF.

This clonotype has just a few counts. The rearrangement uses TRBV30 and TRBJ1-3; D is unclear. The CDR3 totals 15 residues. The germline V and J ends were trimmed by 5 bases and 1 base, with 15 bases remaining between them. Germline V lookup: CDR1 GTSNPN, CDR2 SVGIG (reference sequence). This CDR3 reads CAWWYRRTSGNTIYF. In DNA form, the CDR3 reads TGTGCCTGGTGGTATAGGCGAACGTCTGGAAACACCATATATTTT.

This clonotype was observed many times. The rearrangement links TRBV6-5 to TRBJ1-1, with TRBD1 matching 7 bases. Losses at the gene ends were 0 bases for V and 2 bases for J; bases not matched to a gene: 6. Germline values: CDR1 MNHEY, CDR2 SVGAGI. The CDR3 length is 16 residues. In DNA form, the CDR3 reads TGTGCCAGCAGTTACTCGATTGCAGGGGGAAACACTGAAGCTTTCTTT. Translating it yields CASSYSIAGGNTEAFF.

The chain couples TRBV6-2 or TRBV6-3 to TRBJ2-5, with 7 bases identical to TRBD1. The CDR3 consists of 14 residues. Germline values: CDR1 MNHEY, CDR2 SVGEGT. Trimming cost V 6 bases and J 5 bases; bases outside gene matches: 9. CDR3 amino acids: CASRKTGEGETQYF. The DNA of the CDR3 is TGTGCCAGCAGAAAAACAGGGGAAGGCGAGACCCAGTACTTC.

This clonotype was detected ten times or more. CDR3 nucleotides: TGTGCCAGCAGTTACCCGGACTCTTTAGCTGTTTCCGGGGAGCTGTTTTTT. This translates into CASSYPDSLAVSGELFF. This chain uses TRBV6-5 with TRBJ2-2; D may be TRBD2 (5 bases). Germline CDR1 MNHEY, CDR2 SVGAGI. V was trimmed by 2 bases and J by 6 bases, leaving 19 bases between them. This CDR3 spans 17 amino acids.

This clonotype was counted only a few times. The V gene is TRBV12-3 or TRBV12-4, the J gene TRBJ2-2; 9 nucleotides align to TRBD2. The V gene end was trimmed by 7 bases and the J gene end by 0 bases; junction bases not matched to a gene: 12. CDR3 length equals 18 residues. The CDR3 loop reads CASIQGASGASNTGELFF. The CDR3, as DNA: TGTGCCAGCATCCAAGGTGCTAGCGGGGCGTCGAACACCGGGGAGCTGTTTTTT.

This clonotype has a single count. The chain has TRBV12-3 or TRBV12-4 and TRBJ2-6, with a weak D call TRBD2 (6 bases). The CDR3 sequence is 19 residues long. The V and J ends lost 4 bases and 2 bases respectively, with 21 bases between them. The CDR3, as DNA: TGTGCCAGCAGTTATCGGCGGGGAGGCGGCCTCACTGGGGCCAACGTCCTGACTTTC. This encodes CASSYRRGGGLTGANVLTF.

This clonotype was detected ten times or more. The chain joins TRBV15 to TRBJ2-3; D remains unclear. The CDR3 sequence is 12 residues long. The V gene's germline CDR1 is LNHNV and CDR2 YYDKDF (reference sequence). Trimming stripped 0 bases from V and 6 bases from J, with 4 bases between. The CDR3 here is CATSRDLDTQYF. The CDR3 DNA is TGTGCCACCAGCAGAGATTTGGATACGCAGTATTTT. The full variable domain, completed using reference TRBV15 and TRBJ2-3, is DAMVIQNPRYQVTQFGKPVTLSCSQTLNHNVMYWYQQKSSQAPKLLFHYYDKDFNNEADTPDNFQSRRPNTSFCFLDIRSPGLGDTAMYLCATSRDLDTQYFGPGTRLTVL.

The sample holds a few counts of this clonotype. The chain is built from TRBV19 and TRBJ1-5, with 9 bases matching TRBD1. The ends lost 5 bases at V and 7 bases at J; junction bases unmatched: 15. The CDR3 is made up of 17 amino acids. From germline, CDR1 is LNHDA and CDR2 SQIVND (reference sequence). The CDR3 bases are TGTGCCAGTAGTCGAATTACCGGGACAGGGAGTCCCCAGCCCCAGCATTTT. Its translation is CASSRITGTGSPQPQHF.

This clonotype was seen ten or more times. The rearrangement joins TRBV12-3 or TRBV12-4 to TRBJ1-3; no clear D gene. The CDR3 has 14 residues. The V end lost 3 bases, the J end lost 4 bases, and 10 bases lay between the germline ends. Written as DNA, the CDR3 is TGTGCCAGCAGTTTTTCGGGTTCCGGAAACACCATATATTTT. It encodes CASSFSGSGNTIYF.

This clonotype came up many times. The V and J genes are TRBV20-1 and TRBJ1-1; 7 bases fit TRBD1. The CDR3 is 13 amino acids. CDR1 is DFQATT and CDR2 is SNEGSKA in the germline V gene (reference sequence). V was clipped by 2 bases and J by 6 bases; unmatched bases: 6. The CDR3 is CSARKTRGAEAFF. The CDR3 region has the DNA TGCAGTGCTAGAAAGACCAGGGGGGCTGAAGCTTTCTTT.

V gene TRBV27 combines with J gene TRBJ2-1; D is perhaps TRBD1 (5 bases). This CDR3 is 14 amino acids long. V dropped 5 bases and J dropped 4 bases, with 12 bases sitting between them. Germline V gene lookup returns CDR1 MNHEY and CDR2 SMNVEV (reference sequence). In DNA form, the CDR3 reads TGTGCCAGCAGTGAGTCAAGACAGTACAATGAGCAGTTCTTC. Translating gives CASSESRQYNEQFF.

The rearrangement uses TRBV20-1 and TRBJ1-3; 8 bases fit TRBD1. This CDR3 contains 15 residues. After removal of 6 bases from V and 1 base from J, the junction contained 8 bases not matched to a gene. Germline CDR1 reads DFQATT; CDR2 reads SNEGSKA (reference sequence). DNA for the CDR3: TGCAGTGCCCGGGACAGGTTCGGGTCTGGAAACACCATATATTTT. Its protein product is CSARDRFGSGNTIYF.

The rearrangement joins TRBV29-1 to TRBJ2-3; 8 nucleotides match TRBD2. This CDR3 is 14 amino acids long. V trimming: 7 bases; J trimming: 0 bases; junction bases outside the gene matches: 6. In germline, CDR1 is SQVTM, CDR2 ANQGSEA. Written as DNA, the CDR3 is TGCAGCGCTACCAGGACTAGCAGCACAGATACGCAGTATTTT. Translating gives CSATRTSSTDTQYF.

In its sample, this clonotype was seen a few times. The chain links TRBV14 to TRBJ2-1; TRBD1 aligns across 7 bases. V trimming: 0 bases; J trimming: 12 bases; junction bases outside the gene matches: 5. Germline CDR1 is SGHDN and CDR2 is FVKESK. The CDR3 is made up of 13 amino acids. CDR3 residues: CASSQDRGRGQFF. CDR3 sequence (DNA): TGTGCCAGCAGCCAAGACAGGGGGAGAGGGCAGTTCTTC.

This clonotype was seen a few times. This CDR3 is CASSLSGRPSSGELFF. The CDR3 nucleotides are TGTGCCAGCAGCCTCAGCGGGAGACCCTCGAGCGGGGAGCTGTTTTTT. V is TRBV14 and J is TRBJ2-2; TRBD2 matches 8 bases. The CDR3 consists of 16 residues. The germline V gene has CDR1 SGHDN and CDR2 FVKESK. After removal of 4 bases from V and 7 bases from J, the junction contained 11 bases not matched to a gene.